Only one count was recorded for the clone carrying this T cell receptor beta chain. Trimming pared 10 bases from V and 3 bases from J, leaving 18 bases between. The CDR3 is 15 amino acids. CDR1 is ENHRY and CDR2 is SYGVKD in the germline V gene. This sample was taken from a study of T cell changes during pregnancy in multiple sclerosis. Sequenced by immunoSEQ multiplex PCR; TCRdb stores in-frame clones only, minus some. The sample holds about 44,000 clones, approximately 90% seen once. The rearrangement links TRBV10-3 to TRBJ2-2; a weak D match, TRBD2 (6 bases). The clonotype was recovered from a female donor with multiple sclerosis, enrolled in a pregnancy study. Here the sequenced sample was CD4+ T cells from peripheral blood mononuclear cells, taken after pregnancy. CDR3 protein: CATRFRDLDTGELFF. CDR3 DNA sequence: TGTGCCACCCGTTTCCGGGACTTAGACACCGGGGAGCTGTTTTTT.